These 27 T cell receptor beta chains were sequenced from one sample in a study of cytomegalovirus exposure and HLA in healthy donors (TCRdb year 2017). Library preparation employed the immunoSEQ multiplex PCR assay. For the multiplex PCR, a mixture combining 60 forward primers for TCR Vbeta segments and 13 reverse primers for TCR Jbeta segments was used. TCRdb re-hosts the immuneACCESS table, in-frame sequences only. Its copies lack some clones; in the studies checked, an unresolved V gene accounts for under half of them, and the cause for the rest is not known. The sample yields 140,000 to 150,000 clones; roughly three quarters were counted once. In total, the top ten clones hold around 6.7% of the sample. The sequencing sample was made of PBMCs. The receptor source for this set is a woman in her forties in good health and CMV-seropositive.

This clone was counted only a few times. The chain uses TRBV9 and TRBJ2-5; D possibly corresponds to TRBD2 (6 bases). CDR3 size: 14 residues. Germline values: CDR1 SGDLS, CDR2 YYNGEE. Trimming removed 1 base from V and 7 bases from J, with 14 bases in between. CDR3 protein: CASSVSPGDGTQYF. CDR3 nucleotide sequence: TGTGCCAGCAGCGTATCTCCGGGGGACGGGACCCAGTACTTC.

The CDR3 DNA reads as TGTGCCAGCAGTGGGGGCAGGGGAAGCACTGAAGCTTTCTTT. Amino acid sequence: CASSGGRGSTEAFF. V and J are TRBV2 and TRBJ1-1; maybe TRBD1 (6 bases). Trimming cost V 4 bases and J 4 bases, with 13 bases left between them. CDR3 length: 14 residues. CDR1 and CDR2 from the germline V gene are SNHLY and FYNNEI. The full variable domain, in which reference TRBV2 and TRBJ1-1 provide the parts outside the CDR3, is EPEVTQTPSHQVTQMGQEVILRCVPISNHLYFYWYRQILGQKVEFLVSFYNNEISEKSEIFDDQFSVERPDGSNFTLKIRSTKLEDSAMYFCASSGGRGSTEAFFGQGTRLTVV.

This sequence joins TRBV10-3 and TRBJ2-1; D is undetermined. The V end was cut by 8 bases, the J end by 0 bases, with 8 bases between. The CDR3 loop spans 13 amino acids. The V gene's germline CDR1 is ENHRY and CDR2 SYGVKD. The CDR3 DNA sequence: TGTGCCATCTCTCTGAGCTCCTACAATGAGCAGTTCTTC. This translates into CAISLSSYNEQFF.

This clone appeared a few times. CDR3 nucleotide sequence: TGTGCCAGCAGCCTAATAAAGAGCTCTGGAAACACCATATATTTT. Its protein is CASSLIKSSGNTIYF. This chain connects TRBV7-2 to TRBJ1-3; D is ambiguous. Trimming took 5 bases from V and 0 from J, leaving 11 bases between them. CDR1 and CDR2 from the germline V gene are SGHTA and FQGNSA. The CDR3 loop spans 15 amino acids.

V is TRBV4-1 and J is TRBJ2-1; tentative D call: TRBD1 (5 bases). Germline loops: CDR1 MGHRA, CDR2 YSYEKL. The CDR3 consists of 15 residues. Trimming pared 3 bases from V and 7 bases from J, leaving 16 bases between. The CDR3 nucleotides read TGCGCCAGCAGCCACATTGGGCAGGGTGGAAATGAGCAGTTCTTC. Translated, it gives CASSHIGQGGNEQFF.

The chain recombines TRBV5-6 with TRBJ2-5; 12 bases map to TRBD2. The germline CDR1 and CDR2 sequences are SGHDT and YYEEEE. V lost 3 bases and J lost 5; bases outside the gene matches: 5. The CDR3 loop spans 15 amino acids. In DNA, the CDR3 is TGTGCCAGCAGCTACCTAGCGGGGGGGCACGAGACCCAGTACTTC. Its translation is CASSYLAGGHETQYF.

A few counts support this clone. The CDR3 protein is CASSLGSSGTDTQYF. The CDR3 DNA follows: TGCGCCAGCAGCTTGGGTAGTAGCGGCACAGATACGCAGTATTTT. The chain combines TRBV5-1 with TRBJ2-3, with D possibly TRBD2 on 5 matching bases. The CDR3 sequence is 15 residues long. The germline gives CDR1 SGHRS, CDR2 YFSETQ. With 0 bases removed from V and 1 base from J, the gap between germline ends came to 9 bases.

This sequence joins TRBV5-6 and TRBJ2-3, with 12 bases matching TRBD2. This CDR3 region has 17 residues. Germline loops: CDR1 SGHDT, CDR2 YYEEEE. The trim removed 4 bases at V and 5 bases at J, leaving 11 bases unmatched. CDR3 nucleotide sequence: TGTGCCAGCAGCCTCAGGGGTCTAGCGGGGGGGGGAGATACGCAGTATTTT. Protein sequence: CASSLRGLAGGGDTQYF.

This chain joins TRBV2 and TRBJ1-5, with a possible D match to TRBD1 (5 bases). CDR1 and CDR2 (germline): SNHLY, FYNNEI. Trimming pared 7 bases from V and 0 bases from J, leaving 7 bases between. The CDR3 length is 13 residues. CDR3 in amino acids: CASKDTSNQPQHF. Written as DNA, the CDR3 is TGTGCCAGCAAGGACACTAGCAATCAGCCCCAGCATTTT.

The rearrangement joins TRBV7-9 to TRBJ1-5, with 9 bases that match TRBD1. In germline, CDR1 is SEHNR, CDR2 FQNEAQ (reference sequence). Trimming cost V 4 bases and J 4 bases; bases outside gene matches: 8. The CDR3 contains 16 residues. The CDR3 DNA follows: TGTGCCAGCAGCTCCTCCGGGACAGGGACAAATCAGCCCCAGCATTTT. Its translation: CASSSSGTGTNQPQHF. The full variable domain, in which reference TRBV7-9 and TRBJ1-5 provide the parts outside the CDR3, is DTGVSQNPRHKITKRGQNVTFRCDPISEHNRLYWYRQTLGQGPEFLTYFQNEAQLEKSRLLSDRFSAERPKGSFSTLEIQRTEQGDSAMYLCASSSSGTGTNQPQHFGDGTRLSIL.

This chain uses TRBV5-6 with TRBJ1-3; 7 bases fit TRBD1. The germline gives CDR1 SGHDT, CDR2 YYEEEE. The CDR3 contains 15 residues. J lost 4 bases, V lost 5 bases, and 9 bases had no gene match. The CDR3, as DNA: TGTGCCAGCAGGAGTGACAGGGCGTCGGGAAACACCATATATTTT. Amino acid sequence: CASRSDRASGNTIYF.

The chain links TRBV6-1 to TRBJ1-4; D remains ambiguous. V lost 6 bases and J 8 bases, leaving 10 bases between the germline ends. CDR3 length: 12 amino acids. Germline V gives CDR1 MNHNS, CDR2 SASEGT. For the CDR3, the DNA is TGTGCCAGCAGCCCGGGAGCGGAAAAACTGTTTTTT. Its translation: CASSPGAEKLFF.

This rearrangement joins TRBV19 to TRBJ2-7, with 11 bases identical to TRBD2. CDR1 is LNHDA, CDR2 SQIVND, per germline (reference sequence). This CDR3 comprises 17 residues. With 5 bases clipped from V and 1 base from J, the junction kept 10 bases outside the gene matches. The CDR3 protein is CASSLTSGGTSSYEQYF. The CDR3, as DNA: TGTGCCAGTAGTCTTACTAGCGGGGGCACGTCTTCCTACGAGCAGTACTTC.

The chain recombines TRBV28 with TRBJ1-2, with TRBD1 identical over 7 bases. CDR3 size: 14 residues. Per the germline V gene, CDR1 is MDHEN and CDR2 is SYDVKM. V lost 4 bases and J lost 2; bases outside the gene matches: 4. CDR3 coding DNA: TGTGCCAGCAGTTACTTACAGGGGAACTATGGCTACACCTTC. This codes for CASSYLQGNYGYTF.

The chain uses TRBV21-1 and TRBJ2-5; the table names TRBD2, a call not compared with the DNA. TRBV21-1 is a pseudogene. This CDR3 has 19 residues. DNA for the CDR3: TGTGCCAGCAGCAAAGAACTCGGCCTAGCGGGGGGGACGAGAGAGACCCAGTACTTC. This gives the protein CASSKELGLAGGTRETQYF.

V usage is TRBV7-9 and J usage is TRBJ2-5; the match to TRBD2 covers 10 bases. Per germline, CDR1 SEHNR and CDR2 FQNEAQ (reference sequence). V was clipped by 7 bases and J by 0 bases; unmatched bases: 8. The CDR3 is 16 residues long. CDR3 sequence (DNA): TGTGCCAGCACCGGGGGGCTAGCGGGGGACCAAGAGACCCAGTACTTC. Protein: CASTGGLAGDQETQYF.

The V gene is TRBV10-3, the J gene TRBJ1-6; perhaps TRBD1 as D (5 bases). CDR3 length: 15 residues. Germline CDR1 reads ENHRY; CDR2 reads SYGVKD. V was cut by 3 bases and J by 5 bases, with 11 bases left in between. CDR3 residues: CAISDRESNNSPLHF. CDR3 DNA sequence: TGTGCCATCAGTGACAGGGAATCCAATAATTCACCCCTCCACTTT.

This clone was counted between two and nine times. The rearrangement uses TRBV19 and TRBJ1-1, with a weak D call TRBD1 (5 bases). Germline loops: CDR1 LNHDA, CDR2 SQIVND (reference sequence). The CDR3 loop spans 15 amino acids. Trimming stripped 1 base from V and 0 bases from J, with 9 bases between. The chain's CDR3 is CASSIGRRVNTEAFF. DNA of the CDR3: TGTGCCAGTAGTATAGGACGCAGGGTGAACACTGAAGCTTTCTTT.

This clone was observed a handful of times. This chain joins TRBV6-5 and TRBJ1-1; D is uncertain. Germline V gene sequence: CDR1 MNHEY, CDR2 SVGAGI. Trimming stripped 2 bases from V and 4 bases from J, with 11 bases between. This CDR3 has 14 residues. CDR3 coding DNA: TGTGCCAGCAGTTACCCCGAACCGAGCACTGAAGCTTTCTTT. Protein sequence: CASSYPEPSTEAFF.

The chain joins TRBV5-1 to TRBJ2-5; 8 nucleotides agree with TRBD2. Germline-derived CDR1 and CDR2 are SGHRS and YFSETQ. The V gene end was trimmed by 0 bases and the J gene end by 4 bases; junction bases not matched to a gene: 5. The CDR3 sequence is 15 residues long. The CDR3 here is CASSLGPGGPETQYF. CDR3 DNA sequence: TGCGCCAGCAGCTTGGGTCCGGGGGGGCCAGAGACCCAGTACTTC.

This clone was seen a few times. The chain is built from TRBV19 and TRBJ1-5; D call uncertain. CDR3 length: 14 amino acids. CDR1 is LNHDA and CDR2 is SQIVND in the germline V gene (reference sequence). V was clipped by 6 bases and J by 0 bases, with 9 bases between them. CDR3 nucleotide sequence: TGTGCCAGTAGCCCCCAGAATAGCAATCAGCCCCAGCATTTT. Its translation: CASSPQNSNQPQHF.

The CDR3 sequence: CSVSFDRGRNTEAFF. The CDR3 DNA reads TGCAGCGTTTCATTCGACAGGGGCAGGAACACTGAAGCTTTCTTT. The rearrangement joins TRBV29-1 to TRBJ1-1; the match to TRBD1 covers 8 bases. The germline gives CDR1 SQVTM, CDR2 ANQGSEA. V dropped 5 bases and J dropped 1; count of bases not matched to a gene: 9. The CDR3 sequence is 15 residues long.

The CDR3: CASSLDRDSSTQYF. DNA of the CDR3: TGTGCCAGCAGCTTAGACCGGGACAGTTCGACCCAGTACTTC. The chain links TRBV11-2 to TRBJ2-5, with 7 bases lining up with TRBD1. Per germline, CDR1 SGHAT and CDR2 FQNNGV. The CDR3 loop spans 14 amino acids. V trimming: 0 bases; J trimming: 7 bases; junction bases outside the gene matches: 5.

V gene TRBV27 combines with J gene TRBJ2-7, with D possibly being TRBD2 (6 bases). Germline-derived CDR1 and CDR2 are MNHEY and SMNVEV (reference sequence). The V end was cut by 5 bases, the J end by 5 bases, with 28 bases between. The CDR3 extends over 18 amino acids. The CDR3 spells CASSPGTGTLRSMNEQYF. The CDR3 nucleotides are TGTGCCAGCAGTCCCGGGACTGGAACACTTCGTTCGATGAACGAGCAGTACTTC.

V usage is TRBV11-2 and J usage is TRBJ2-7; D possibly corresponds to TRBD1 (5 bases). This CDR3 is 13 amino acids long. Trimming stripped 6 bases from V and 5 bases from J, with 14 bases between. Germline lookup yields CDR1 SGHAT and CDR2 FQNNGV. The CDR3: CASSPRGANEQYF. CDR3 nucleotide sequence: TGTGCCAGCAGTCCACGTGGGGCAAACGAGCAGTACTTC.

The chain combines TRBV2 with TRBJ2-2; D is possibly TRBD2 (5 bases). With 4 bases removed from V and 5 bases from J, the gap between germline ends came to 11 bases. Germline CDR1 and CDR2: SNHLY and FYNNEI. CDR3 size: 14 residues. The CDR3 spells CASSGLPGTGELFF. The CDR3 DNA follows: TGTGCCAGCAGTGGACTCCCGGGGACCGGGGAGCTGTTTTTT.

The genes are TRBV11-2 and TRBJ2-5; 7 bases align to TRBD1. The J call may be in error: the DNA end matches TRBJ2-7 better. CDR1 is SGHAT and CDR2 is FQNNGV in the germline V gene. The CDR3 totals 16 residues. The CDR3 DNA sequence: TGTGCCAGCAGCCCCCGACAGGGTAGTACGGCCTACGAGCAGTACTTC. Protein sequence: CASSPRQGSTAYEQYF.